This TCR beta chain is drawn from a study of PD-L1 blockade in urothelial cancer. In the study overall: Twenty-five of 29 patients were males with bladder-origin urothelial cancer. Prior regimens of chemotherapy numbered 0 to 3 per patient. A median roughly 130,000 T cells were found in blood samples.

The repertoire was sequenced with immunoSEQ multiplex PCR; TCRdb's copy has only in-frame clones and lacks some. Of 130,000 or so clones in the sample, 70% to 85% were seen once. Time point reported: pretreatment peripheral blood. Disease in patients was locally advanced or metastatic urothelial carcinoma. The CDR3 length is 15 residues. Germline V gene data show CDR1 as SGDLS and CDR2 as YYNGEE. Losses at the gene ends were 6 bases for V and 4 bases for J; bases not matched to a gene: 9. The source is a middle-aged man with urothelial cancer. The material was PBMCs, obtained around atezolizumab (anti-PD-L1) treatment. The chain joins TRBV9 to TRBJ1-3, with 8 positions matching TRBD1. The CDR3 loop is CASTSDRGPGNTIYF. CDR3 nucleotide sequence: TGTGCCAGCACCTCAGACAGGGGACCCGGAAACACCATATATTTT.